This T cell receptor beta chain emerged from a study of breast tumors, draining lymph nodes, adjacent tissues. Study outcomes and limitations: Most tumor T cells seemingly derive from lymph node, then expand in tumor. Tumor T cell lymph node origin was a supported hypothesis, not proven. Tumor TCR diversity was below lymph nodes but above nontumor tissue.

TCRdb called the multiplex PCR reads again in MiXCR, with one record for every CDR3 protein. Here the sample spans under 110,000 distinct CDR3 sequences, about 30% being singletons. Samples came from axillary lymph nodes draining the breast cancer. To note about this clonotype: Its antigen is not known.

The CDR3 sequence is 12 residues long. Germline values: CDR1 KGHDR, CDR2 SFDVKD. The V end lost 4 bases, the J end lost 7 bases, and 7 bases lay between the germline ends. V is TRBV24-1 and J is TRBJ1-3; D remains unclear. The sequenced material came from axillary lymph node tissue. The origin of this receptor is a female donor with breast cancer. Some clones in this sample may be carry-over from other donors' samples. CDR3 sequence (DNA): TGTGCCACCAGTGAACTGGGCAACACCATATATTTT. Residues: CATSELGNTIYF.